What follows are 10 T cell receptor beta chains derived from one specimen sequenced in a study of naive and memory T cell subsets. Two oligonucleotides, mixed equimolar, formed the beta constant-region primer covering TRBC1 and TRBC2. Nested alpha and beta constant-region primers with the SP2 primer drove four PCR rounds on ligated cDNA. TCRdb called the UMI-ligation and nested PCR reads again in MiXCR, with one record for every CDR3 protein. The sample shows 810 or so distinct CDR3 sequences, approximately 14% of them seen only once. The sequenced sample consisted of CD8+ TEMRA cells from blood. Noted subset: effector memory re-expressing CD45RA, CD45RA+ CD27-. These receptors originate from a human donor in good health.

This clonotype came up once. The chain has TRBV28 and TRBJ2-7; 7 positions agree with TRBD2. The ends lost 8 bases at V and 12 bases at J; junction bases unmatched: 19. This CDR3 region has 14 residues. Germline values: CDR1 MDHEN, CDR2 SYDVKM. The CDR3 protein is CASRAIVPGAGVYF. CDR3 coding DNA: TGTGCCAGCCGCGCCATCGTACCTGGGGCGGGGGTGTACTTC.

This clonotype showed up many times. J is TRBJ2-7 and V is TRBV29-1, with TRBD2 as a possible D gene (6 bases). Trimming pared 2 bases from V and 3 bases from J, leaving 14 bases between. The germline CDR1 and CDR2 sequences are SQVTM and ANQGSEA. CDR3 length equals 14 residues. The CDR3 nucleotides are TGCAGCGTTGAATTCGGTGGTAGCGGCTACGAGCAGTACTTC. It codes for CSVEFGGSGYEQYF.

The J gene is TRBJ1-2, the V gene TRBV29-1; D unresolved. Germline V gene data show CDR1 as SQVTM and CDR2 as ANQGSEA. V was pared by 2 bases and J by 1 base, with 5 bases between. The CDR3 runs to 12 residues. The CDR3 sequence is CSVEMNNYGYTF. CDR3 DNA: TGCAGCGTTGAAATGAATAACTATGGCTACACCTTC.

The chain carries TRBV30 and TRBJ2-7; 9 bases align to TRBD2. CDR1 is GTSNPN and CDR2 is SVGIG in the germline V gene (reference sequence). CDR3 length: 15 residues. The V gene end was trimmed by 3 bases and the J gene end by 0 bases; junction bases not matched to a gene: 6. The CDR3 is CAWRLLAGGSYEQYF. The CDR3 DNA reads TGTGCCTGGAGATTACTAGCGGGTGGCTCCTACGAGCAGTACTTC.

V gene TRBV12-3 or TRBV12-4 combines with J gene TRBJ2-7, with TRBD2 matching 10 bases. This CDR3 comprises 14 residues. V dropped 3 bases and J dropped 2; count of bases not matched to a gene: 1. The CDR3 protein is CASSLLAGAYEQYF. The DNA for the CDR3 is TGTGCCAGCAGTTTGCTAGCGGGGGCCTACGAGCAGTACTTC.

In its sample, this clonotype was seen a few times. The CDR3 reads CASSSPSRGGGSYEQYF. The CDR3 DNA is TGTGCCAGCAGCTCCCCCTCCAGGGGGGGTGGCTCCTACGAGCAGTACTTC. The gene calls are TRBV28 and TRBJ2-7, with D perhaps matching TRBD1 or TRBD2 (7 bases each). V was pared by 6 bases and J by 0 bases, with 21 bases between. Per the germline V gene, CDR1 is MDHEN and CDR2 is SYDVKM. The CDR3 spans 17 residues.

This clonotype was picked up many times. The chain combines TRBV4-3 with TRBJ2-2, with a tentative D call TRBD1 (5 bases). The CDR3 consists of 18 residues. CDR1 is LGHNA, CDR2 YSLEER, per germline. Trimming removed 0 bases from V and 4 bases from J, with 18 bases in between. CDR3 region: CASSQDVAGYQLTGELFF. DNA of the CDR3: TGCGCCAGCAGCCAAGACGTAGCAGGGTACCAACTCACCGGGGAGCTGTTTTTT.

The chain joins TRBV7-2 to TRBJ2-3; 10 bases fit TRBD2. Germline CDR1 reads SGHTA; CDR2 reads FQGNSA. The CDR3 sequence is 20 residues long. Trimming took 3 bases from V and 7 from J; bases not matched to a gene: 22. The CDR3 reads CASSFYPGSGAGGPGNTQYF. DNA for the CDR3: TGTGCCAGCAGCTTTTATCCGGGATCGGGAGCGGGAGGGCCGGGGAATACGCAGTATTTT.

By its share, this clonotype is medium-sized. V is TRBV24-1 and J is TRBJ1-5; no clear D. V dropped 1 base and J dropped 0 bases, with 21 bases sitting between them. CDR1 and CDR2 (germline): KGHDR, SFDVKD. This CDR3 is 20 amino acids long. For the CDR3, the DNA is TGTGCCACCAGTGATTTTTTCACAACCACGACCCTTCCTAGCAATCAGCCCCAGCATTTT. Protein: CATSDFFTTTTLPSNQPQHF.

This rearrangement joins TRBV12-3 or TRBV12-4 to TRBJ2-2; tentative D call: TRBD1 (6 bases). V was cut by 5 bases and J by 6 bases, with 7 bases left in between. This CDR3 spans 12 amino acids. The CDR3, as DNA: TGTGCCAGCAGTCAGGGGTCCGGGGAGCTGTTTTTT. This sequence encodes CASSQGSGELFF.